The 12 T cell receptor beta chains listed next were all sequenced from one sample in a study of blood T cell repertoires in COVID-19. Here immunoSEQ multiplex PCR was the method, and the copy in TCRdb shows in-frame clones only, minus some. Here the sample spans approximately 120,000 clones, 83% being singletons. The material sequenced was peripheral blood. Receptor source: a woman aged 60-75 years with acute or convalescent COVID-19.

The rearrangement links TRBV5-1 to TRBJ1-2; D is perhaps TRBD1 (6 bases). V shed 4 bases and J shed 0 bases, with 16 bases lying between them. Germline-derived CDR1 and CDR2 are SGHRS and YFSETQ. The CDR3 spans 16 residues. CDR3 DNA: TGCGCCAGCAGCCCGGCGGGGGGCCCTACTAACTATGGCTACACCTTC. Residues: CASSPAGGPTNYGYTF.

This chain uses TRBV19 with TRBJ1-5, with a weak D call TRBD1 (5 bases). Germline V gene data show CDR1 as LNHDA and CDR2 as SQIVND (reference sequence). V was clipped by 7 bases and J by 15 bases, with 19 bases between them. This CDR3 spans 12 amino acids. The CDR3 DNA reads as TGTGCCAGTACCCCGGGGGACCTCGGGTTGCATTTT. It codes for CASTPGDLGLHF.

The chain carries TRBV30 and TRBJ2-7, with D possibly being TRBD1 (6 bases). The V end lost 4 bases, the J end lost 3 bases, and 16 bases lay between the germline ends. CDR1 is GTSNPN, CDR2 SVGIG, per germline (reference sequence). The CDR3 is 14 amino acids. Here the CDR3 DNA reads TGTGCCTGGAAGGCCGACAGGAACCGCTACGAGCAGTACTTC. Translated, it gives CAWKADRNRYEQYF.

This clone was counted between two and nine times. V gene TRBV5-1 combines with J gene TRBJ2-5, with D possibly TRBD1 on 5 matching bases. This CDR3 spans 16 amino acids. Trimming removed 4 bases at V and 1 base at J, with 17 bases between. Per germline, CDR1 SGHRS and CDR2 YFSETQ. The CDR3 region has the DNA TGCGCCAGCAGCCTAGGGGCAGAGAAATCCCAAGAGACCCAGTACTTC. Encoded protein: CASSLGAEKSQETQYF.

The rearrangement joins TRBV19 to TRBJ2-1; D gene uncertain. Trimming shortened V by 3 bases and J by 3 bases, and 6 bases separated the two germline ends. Germline V gives CDR1 LNHDA, CDR2 SQIVND (reference sequence). The CDR3 contains 13 residues. This CDR3 is CASSIYDYNEQFF. The CDR3, as DNA: TGTGCCAGTAGTATCTACGACTACAATGAGCAGTTCTTC.

The V call is TRBV2, the J call TRBJ2-1; D gene unclear. Germline assignment: CDR1 SNHLY and CDR2 FYNNEI. This CDR3 has 14 amino acids. V shed 5 bases and J shed 3 bases, with 11 bases lying between them. The CDR3 protein is CASSPLRSYNEQFF. The CDR3 DNA sequence: TGTGCCAGCAGTCCCCTGCGGAGCTACAATGAGCAGTTCTTC.

The genes are TRBV4-3 and TRBJ2-1; D is uncertain. Germline V CDR1 and CDR2: LGHNA, YSLEER. The CDR3 length is 14 residues. Deletions cut 0 bases from V and 8 bases from J, with 11 bases between. CDR3 sequence (DNA): TGCGCCAGCAGCCAAGAGGTGGCCTCCCATGAGCAGTTCTTC. Its translation: CASSQEVASHEQFF.

The V call is TRBV7-9, the J call TRBJ2-1; tentatively, D is TRBD1 (6 bases). Deletions cut 3 bases from V and 2 bases from J, with 11 bases between. Looked up from germline, CDR1 is SEHNR and CDR2 is FQNEAQ (reference sequence). This CDR3 is built from 15 residues. The CDR3 region has the DNA TGTGCCAGCAGCTTGCCCGGGACAACCTACAATGAGCAGTTCTTC. It is translated as CASSLPGTTYNEQFF.

The rearrangement links TRBV6-5 to TRBJ1-1; D is possibly TRBD1 (6 bases). The CDR3 contains 15 residues. Germline V gene sequence: CDR1 MNHEY, CDR2 SVGAGI. V shed 6 bases and J shed 5 bases, with 19 bases lying between them. The CDR3 is CASRKTGLANTEAFF. The CDR3, as DNA: TGTGCCAGCAGGAAGACAGGTTTGGCGAATACTGAAGCTTTCTTT.

This clone has only a few counts. In DNA form, the CDR3 reads TGTGCCAGCAGCTTAGAAGCCGGGACTAGGTTGGGAGAGCAGTTCTTC. Protein: CASSLEAGTRLGEQFF. This chain connects TRBV7-2 to TRBJ2-1; TRBD2 aligns across 8 bases. CDR1 SGHTA and CDR2 FQGNSA come from the germline V gene. The trim removed 1 base at V and 10 bases at J, leaving 12 bases unmatched. The CDR3 consists of 16 residues.

This chain links TRBV7-6 with TRBJ2-7; D is perhaps TRBD2 (6 bases). The germline V and J ends were trimmed by 4 bases and 0 bases, with 10 bases remaining between them. Germline V gene data show CDR1 as SGHVS and CDR2 as FNYEAQ. This CDR3 contains 14 residues. The CDR3 is CASSSGGNSYEQYF. The CDR3 region has the DNA TGTGCCAGCAGCTCCGGGGGAAACTCCTACGAGCAGTACTTC.

The CDR3 loop reads CASSPGGSLGNTIYF. The CDR3 DNA is TGTGCCAGCTCACCCGGGGGATCCCTGGGAAACACCATATATTTT. The chain is built from TRBV18 and TRBJ1-3; tentative D call: TRBD1 (5 bases). V was trimmed by 3 bases and J by 4 bases, leaving 13 bases between them. Germline CDR1 reads KGHSH; CDR2 reads LQKENI. The CDR3 length is 15 residues.